The 24 T cell receptor beta chains below were found in one sample sequenced in a study of cytomegalovirus exposure and HLA in healthy donors. The PCR used 60 Vbeta and 13 Jbeta primers. The method was immunoSEQ multiplex PCR; TCRdb's version includes in-frame clones alone and lacks a portion of them. The sample lists more than 200,000 clones; around 83% were seen once. Source material: PBMCs. These receptors were collected from a girl under 18 in good health and CMV-seronegative.

This clone was detected a few times. CDR3: CASSVEGHSEAFF. The CDR3 DNA is TGTGCCAGCAGCGTAGAGGGACATTCGGAAGCTTTCTTT. The V and J genes are TRBV9 and TRBJ1-1, with D perhaps matching TRBD1 (6 bases). The V end was cut by 0 bases, the J end by 8 bases, with 11 bases between. CDR1 is SGDLS and CDR2 is YYNGEE in the germline V gene. This CDR3 is 13 amino acids long.

The rearrangement links TRBV7-2 to TRBJ1-1, with D unclear. This CDR3 spans 15 amino acids. CDR1 is SGHTA and CDR2 is FQGNSA in the germline V gene. Trimming shortened V by 3 bases and J by 0 bases, and 11 bases separated the two germline ends. The CDR3, as DNA: TGTGCCAGCAGCTTCGGGGTCAGCATGAACACTGAAGCTTTCTTT. This gives the protein CASSFGVSMNTEAFF. Based on the CDR3 plus reference TRBV7-2 and TRBJ1-1, the full variable domain is GAGVSQSPSNKVTEKGKDVELRCDPISGHTALYWYRQSLGQGLEFLIYFQGNSAPDKSGLPSDRFSAERTGGSVSTLTIQRTQQEDSAVYLCASSFGVSMNTEAFFGQGTRLTVV.

This chain uses TRBV6-1 with TRBJ2-6; D unresolved. The germline gives CDR1 MNHNS, CDR2 SASEGT. The CDR3 runs 15 residues. Trimming removed 3 bases at V and 0 bases at J, with 6 bases between. CDR3 in amino acids: CASSDSSSGANVLTF. The CDR3 DNA reads as TGTGCCAGCAGTGACTCCAGCTCTGGGGCCAACGTCCTGACTTTC.

The chain couples TRBV11-2 to TRBJ2-1; D unresolved. The CDR3 length is 11 residues. Trimming took off 4 bases at V and 7 bases at J, with 5 bases between the two ends. In germline, CDR1 is SGHAT, CDR2 FQNNGV. The CDR3 here is CASSSLNEQFF. DNA of the CDR3: TGTGCCAGCAGCTCGTTAAATGAGCAGTTCTTC.

The J gene is TRBJ2-1, the V gene TRBV5-4; D may be TRBD2 (6 bases). Germline CDR1 reads SGHNT; CDR2 reads YYREEE (reference sequence). This CDR3 is built from 13 residues. V lost 7 bases and J lost 5, with 13 bases in between. CDR3 amino acids: CASRGGLNNEQFF. The DNA for the CDR3 is TGTGCCAGCCGTGGGGGACTCAACAATGAGCAGTTCTTC.

The chain uses TRBV28 and TRBJ2-7; D is possibly TRBD2 (5 bases). Trimming stripped 5 bases from V and 4 bases from J, with 18 bases between. The CDR3 covers 15 residues. Germline assignment: CDR1 MDHEN and CDR2 SYDVKM. The CDR3: CASSGRGVLGYEQYF. The CDR3 DNA is TGTGCCAGCAGTGGCCGGGGAGTCCTCGGTTACGAGCAGTACTTC.

The chain employs TRBV6-5 and TRBJ2-5, with D possibly TRBD2 on 5 matching bases. The closer fit of TRBJ2-7 to the DNA end suggests the J call may be wrong. The CDR3 consists of 15 residues. CDR1 and CDR2 (germline): MNHEY, SVGAGI. The CDR3 bases are TGTGCCAGCAGTCCTGAGGACTTCGGTGGGTACGAGCAGTACTTC. Its translation is CASSPEDFGGYEQYF.

The chain combines TRBV7-9 with TRBJ2-1, with 10 bases identical to TRBD2. Germline assignment: CDR1 SEHNR and CDR2 FQNEAQ (reference sequence). The CDR3 has 17 residues. The junction had 13 bases not matched to a gene; V was cut back by 5 bases and J by 6 bases. The CDR3 DNA reads as TGTGCCAGCAGCCCGCGGTGGGCTAGCGGGAGTATCAATGAGCAGTTCTTC. This translates into CASSPRWASGSINEQFF.

In regard to this clone: Mismatch with germline at one junction end may stem from a read error. The chain employs TRBV7-9 and TRBJ2-7; no firm D call. Germline loops: CDR1 SEHNR, CDR2 FQNEAQ (reference sequence). The CDR3 has 13 residues. As DNA, the CDR3 is TGTTCCAGCAGCTTAGGCGGATCCTACGAGCAGTACTTC. It translates to CSSSLGGSYEQYF. Full variable domain (missing parts from reference TRBV7-9 and TRBJ2-7): DTGVSQNPRHKITKRGQNVTFRCDPISEHNRLYWYRQTLGQGPEFLTYFQNEAQLEKSRLLSDRFSAERPKGSFSTLEIQRTEQGDSAMYLCSSSLGGSYEQYFGPGTRLTVT.

The V gene is TRBV11-3, the J gene TRBJ1-1; no reliable D call. Germline V lookup: CDR1 SGHNT, CDR2 YENEEA. Trimming shortened V by 5 bases and J by 5 bases, and 21 bases separated the two germline ends. The CDR3 length is 16 residues. CDR3 bases: TGTGCCAGCAGCCTAGGCCCCCAGGCAGAAGCTACTGAAGCTTTCTTT. It is translated as CASSLGPQAEATEAFF.

The V call is TRBV5-1, the J call TRBJ2-7; TRBD2 matches at 14 bases. CDR1 is SGHRS and CDR2 is YFSETQ in the germline V gene. The CDR3 has 13 residues. The trim removed 8 bases at V and 6 bases at J, leaving 4 bases unmatched. The CDR3 reads CASVGLAGGEQYF. The CDR3 DNA reads as TGCGCCAGTGTAGGACTAGCGGGAGGCGAGCAGTACTTC.

J is TRBJ2-7 and V is TRBV27, with 9 bases that match TRBD1. After removal of 4 bases from V and 1 base from J, the junction contained 5 bases not matched to a gene. Germline CDR1 reads MNHEY; CDR2 reads SMNVEV (reference sequence). The CDR3 is 15 residues long. The CDR3 loop reads CASSSTGTGSYEQYF. The CDR3 DNA follows: TGTGCCAGCAGTTCTACCGGGACAGGGTCCTACGAGCAGTACTTC.

This chain joins TRBV5-8 and TRBJ1-2; weak D call: TRBD1 (5 bases). CDR3 length equals 14 residues. Trimming cost V 0 bases and J 3 bases, with 9 bases left between them. Per germline, CDR1 SGHTS and CDR2 YDEGEE. The CDR3 DNA is TGTGCCAGCAGCTTGGTTTGGGGGGACTATGGCTACACCTTC. As protein: CASSLVWGDYGYTF.

The CDR3 loop reads CASSRTTSLNEQFF. The CDR3 region has the DNA TGTGCCAGCAGTCGAACGACTAGTCTAAATGAGCAGTTCTTC. The V call is TRBV7-3, the J call TRBJ2-1; D is perhaps TRBD2 (6 bases). This CDR3 has 14 residues. CDR1 and CDR2 from the germline V gene are SGHTA and FQGTGA. V shed 6 bases and J shed 7 bases, with 16 bases lying between them.

The chain employs TRBV6-1 and TRBJ1-1, with D hard to call. Trimming shortened V by 2 bases and J by 11 bases, and 15 bases separated the two germline ends. Germline CDR1 MNHNS, CDR2 SASEGT. This CDR3 has 13 amino acids. The CDR3 region is CASSEYQIPWAFF. CDR3 nucleotides: TGTGCCAGCAGTGAATATCAGATCCCCTGGGCTTTCTTT.

This chain uses TRBV9 with TRBJ2-1; a possible D gene is TRBD2 (6 bases). This CDR3 comprises 14 residues. The germline V and J ends were trimmed by 0 bases and 8 bases, with 12 bases remaining between them. The germline V gene encodes CDR1 SGDLS and CDR2 YYNGEE. In DNA, the CDR3 is TGTGCCAGCAGCGTAGGGAGGGAATATGATGAGCAGTTCTTC. Translated, it gives CASSVGREYDEQFF.

This clone was counted a single time. This chain joins TRBV29-1 and TRBJ2-7, with 15 bases fitting TRBD2. V was pared by 1 base and J by 4 bases, with 2 bases of the junction left unmatched. The CDR3 has 15 residues. From germline, CDR1 is SQVTM and CDR2 ANQGSEA. Written as DNA, the CDR3 is TGCAGCGTTGAAGGGACTAGCGGGGGGGGTTACGAGCAGTACTTC. It yields the protein CSVEGTSGGGYEQYF.

This clone appeared a single time. The genes are TRBV5-4 and TRBJ2-1, with TRBD1 as a possible D gene (6 bases). The ends were cut back, 7 bases at V and 0 bases at J, with 17 bases in the middle. The CDR3 runs 16 residues. Germline assignment: CDR1 SGHNT and CDR2 YYREEE (reference sequence). The CDR3 DNA reads TGTGCCAGCTCCCGGGACACCTATAGCTCCTACAATGAGCAGTTCTTC. This codes for CASSRDTYSSYNEQFF. Complete variable domain (other parts from reference TRBV5-4 and TRBJ2-1): ETGVTQSPTHLIKTRGQQVTLRCSSQSGHNTVSWYQQALGQGPQFIFQYYREEENGRGNFPPRFSGLQFPNYSSELNVNALELDDSALYLCASSRDTYSSYNEQFFGPGTRLTVL.

This chain connects TRBV13 to TRBJ1-5; TRBD1 is a possible D gene (5 bases). V was pared by 4 bases and J by 5 bases, with 6 bases between. Germline V gene data show CDR1 as PRHDT and CDR2 as FYEKMQ (reference sequence). This CDR3 comprises 12 residues. In DNA form, the CDR3 reads TGTGCCAGCAGCTGGGGGGATCAGCCCCAGCATTTT. Protein: CASSWGDQPQHF.

V usage is TRBV10-2 and J usage is TRBJ2-7, with 10 bases fitting TRBD2. The CDR3 sequence is 15 residues long. Germline trimming cut 0 bases from V and 4 bases from J; bases unmatched to any gene: 3. From germline, CDR1 is WSHSY and CDR2 SAAADI. Here the CDR3 reads CASSESGTSAYEQYF. CDR3 in DNA: TGCGCCAGCAGTGAGTCAGGGACTAGCGCATACGAGCAGTACTTC.

This sequence joins TRBV6-1 and TRBJ1-2, with D possibly matching TRBD1 (5 bases). Germline values: CDR1 MNHNS, CDR2 SASEGT. Trimming took 1 base from V and 1 from J, leaving 10 bases between them. The CDR3 is made up of 15 amino acids. This CDR3 reads CASSEGLRDNYGYTF. The CDR3 bases are TGTGCCAGCAGTGAAGGTCTCAGGGATAACTATGGCTACACCTTC.

The V and J genes are TRBV2 and TRBJ2-3; D might be TRBD2 (5 bases). CDR1 and CDR2 (germline): SNHLY, FYNNEI. The CDR3 extends over 13 amino acids. V was trimmed by 6 bases and J by 5 bases, leaving 12 bases between them. The CDR3 sequence: CASSGLPGDTQYF. Written as DNA, the CDR3 is TGTGCCAGCAGCGGACTCCCGGGAGATACGCAGTATTTT.

This clone was picked up one time. The J gene is TRBJ1-2, the V gene TRBV18; no reliable D call. Looked up from germline, CDR1 is KGHSH and CDR2 is LQKENI. The CDR3 length is 14 residues. V lost 3 bases and J lost 8, with 16 bases in between. The CDR3 nucleotides are TGTGCCAGCTCACCCGATCGGGAAATAGGAGGCTACACCTTC. The encoded protein is CASSPDREIGGYTF.

The CDR3 spells CASSLRGLDSPLHF. CDR3 in DNA: TGTGCCAGCAGCTTACGCGGTTTAGATTCACCCCTCCACTTT. This chain joins TRBV7-9 and TRBJ1-6; no clear D. V was pared by 2 bases and J by 8 bases, with 10 bases between. Germline-derived CDR1 and CDR2 are SEHNR and FQNEAQ (reference sequence). CDR3 length equals 14 residues.